These T cell receptor beta chains were read from a single sample in a study of T cell changes during pregnancy in multiple sclerosis. The repertoire was sequenced with immunoSEQ multiplex PCR; TCRdb's copy has only in-frame clones and lacks some. Here the sample spans under 50,000 clones, approximately 94% being singletons. The sample in question was CD8+ T cells from peripheral blood mononuclear cells, obtained in the first trimester of pregnancy. All receptors come from a female donor with multiple sclerosis, enrolled in a pregnancy study. Each CDR3 is given with its conserved first and last residue. The D gene is left open where the match is weak. Not every row has a clone size; where given, it reads once, few, many or a size class.

clone size: NA; D gene: NA; V gene: TRBV7-9; J gene: TRBJ2-1; CDR3 protein: CASSLVGASSYNEQFF; CDR3 DNA: TGTGCCAGCAGCTTAGTTGGGGCGAGCTCCTACAATGAGCAGTTCTTC
clone size: few; D gene: TRBD1; V gene: TRBV7-9; J gene: TRBJ2-7; CDR3 protein: CASSPGTGGTYEQYF; CDR3 DNA: TGTGCCAGCAGCCCCGGGACAGGGGGCACCTACGAGCAGTACTTC
clone size: NA; D gene: NA; V gene: TRBV5-4; J gene: TRBJ2-5; CDR3 protein: CASSFDREETQYF; CDR3 DNA: TGTGCCAGCAGCTTCGACAGAGAAGAGACCCAGTACTTC
clone size: once; D gene: TRBD1; V gene: TRBV6-4; J gene: TRBJ2-1; CDR3 protein: CASSDSTGGIGEQFF; CDR3 DNA: TGTGCCAGCAGTGACAGTACAGGGGGAATCGGTGAGCAGTTCTTC
clone size: NA; D gene: NA; V gene: TRBV4-1; J gene: TRBJ1-2; CDR3 protein: CASSGPGGASGGYTF; CDR3 DNA: TGCGCCAGCAGCGGCCCGGGGGGCGCGTCGGGTGGCTACACCTTC
clone size: NA; D gene: NA; V gene: TRBV9; J gene: TRBJ2-4; CDR3 protein: CASSVEVMTAVAKNIQYF; CDR3 DNA: TGTGCCAGCAGCGTAGAAGTTATGACAGCTGTAGCCAAAAACATTCAGTACTTC
clone size: NA; D gene: TRBD1; V gene: TRBV7-6; J gene: TRBJ2-7; CDR3 protein: CASSLGSTGGMREQYF; CDR3 DNA: TGTGCCAGCAGCTTAGGATCGACAGGGGGCATGCGCGAGCAGTACTTC
clone size: NA; D gene: NA; V gene: TRBV16; J gene: TRBJ2-5; CDR3 protein: CASHSTVQETQYF; CDR3 DNA: TGTGCCAGCCATTCGACAGTCCAAGAGACCCAGTACTTC
clone size: once; D gene: TRBD1; V gene: TRBV28; J gene: TRBJ2-7; CDR3 protein: CASSFEPRDSSYEQYF; CDR3 DNA: TGTGCCAGCAGTTTTGAGCCCCGGGACAGCTCCTACGAGCAGTACTTC
clone size: NA; D gene: TRBD1; V gene: TRBV27; J gene: TRBJ2-7; CDR3 protein: CASSGTGVRYEQYF; CDR3 DNA: TGTGCCAGCAGCGGGACAGGGGTAAGGTACGAGCAGTACTTC
clone size: NA; D gene: TRBD2; V gene: TRBV10-3; J gene: TRBJ2-1; CDR3 protein: CAITPLAGDEQFF; CDR3 DNA: TGTGCCATCACACCACTAGCGGGAGACGAGCAGTTCTTC
clone size: NA; D gene: NA; V gene: TRBV7-3; J gene: TRBJ2-3; CDR3 protein: CASSLTVASGDTQYF; CDR3 DNA: TGTGCCAGCAGCTTAACTGTAGCTTCCGGGGATACGCAGTATTTT
clone size: once; D gene: NA; V gene: TRBV4-3; J gene: TRBJ1-1; CDR3 protein: CASSQVTWGRVRGTEAFF; CDR3 DNA: TGCGCCAGCAGCCAAGTTACGTGGGGCAGGGTGAGAGGTACTGAAGCTTTCTTT
clone size: NA; D gene: NA; V gene: TRBV5-1; J gene: TRBJ1-1; CDR3 protein: CASSQGTEAFF; CDR3 DNA: TGCGCCAGCAGTCAGGGCACTGAAGCTTTCTTT
clone size: NA; D gene: TRBD1; V gene: TRBV4-1; J gene: TRBJ1-1; CDR3 protein: CASSQEPDRGNTEAFF; CDR3 DNA: TGCGCCAGCAGCCAAGAACCGGACAGGGGAAACACTGAAGCTTTCTTT
clone size: NA; D gene: TRBD2; V gene: TRBV27; J gene: TRBJ2-1; CDR3 protein: CASSLSGSGSLNEQFF; CDR3 DNA: TGTGCCAGCAGTTTATCGGGAAGCGGGAGCCTCAATGAGCAGTTCTTC
clone size: NA; D gene: NA; V gene: TRBV7-8; J gene: TRBJ2-7; CDR3 protein: CASSLAPVGGEQYF; CDR3 DNA: TGTGCCAGCAGCTTAGCTCCCGTCGGGGGCGAGCAGTACTTC
clone size: NA; D gene: TRBD1; V gene: TRBV9; J gene: TRBJ2-1; CDR3 protein: CASSLGTGTSEQFF; CDR3 DNA: TGTGCCAGCAGCTTGGGGACAGGGACGAGTGAGCAGTTCTTC
clone size: NA; D gene: TRBD2; V gene: TRBV7-9; J gene: TRBJ2-7; CDR3 protein: CASSSGLAEIYEQYF; CDR3 DNA: TGTGCCAGCAGCTCGGGACTAGCGGAAATCTACGAGCAGTACTTC
clone size: NA; D gene: TRBD1; V gene: TRBV4-2; J gene: TRBJ2-7; CDR3 protein: CASSQDFEYRDSPEQYF; CDR3 DNA: TGTGCCAGCAGCCAGGATTTTGAATACCGGGACAGTCCAGAGCAGTACTTC
clone size: NA; D gene: NA; V gene: TRBV7-9; J gene: TRBJ1-2; CDR3 protein: CASSLFPELNYGYTF; CDR3 DNA: TGTGCCAGCAGCTTGTTCCCTGAGCTTAACTATGGCTACACCTTC
clone size: few; D gene: NA; V gene: TRBV7-9; J gene: TRBJ1-1; CDR3 protein: CATSGTSSTEAFF; CDR3 DNA: TGTGCCACGTCCGGGACATCCAGCACTGAAGCTTTCTTT
clone size: few; D gene: TRBD1; V gene: TRBV4-2; J gene: TRBJ1-1; CDR3 protein: CASSQDRTGAAEAFF; CDR3 DNA: TGTGCCAGCAGCCAAGATCGGACAGGGGCGGCTGAAGCTTTCTTT
clone size: NA; D gene: NA; V gene: TRBV19; J gene: TRBJ1-1; CDR3 protein: CASSISRANTEAFF; CDR3 DNA: TGTGCCAGTAGTATCTCCAGGGCAAACACTGAAGCTTTCTTT
clone size: NA; D gene: TRBD2; V gene: TRBV27; J gene: TRBJ2-5; CDR3 protein: CASSLSVGTSRETQYF; CDR3 DNA: TGTGCCAGCAGTTTATCAGTGGGGACTAGCAGAGAGACCCAGTACTTC
clone size: NA; D gene: NA; V gene: TRBV28; J gene: TRBJ1-5; CDR3 protein: CAGGGFQPQHF; CDR3 DNA: TGTGCCGGGGGGGGATTTCAGCCCCAGCATTTT
clone size: NA; D gene: NA; V gene: TRBV28; J gene: TRBJ2-7; CDR3 protein: CASQTRRSSYEQYF; CDR3 DNA: TGTGCCAGCCAGACTAGGCGTAGCTCCTACGAGCAGTACTTC
clone size: NA; D gene: TRBD1; V gene: TRBV5-4; J gene: TRBJ1-1; CDR3 protein: CASSPPTGAPEAFF; CDR3 DNA: TGTGCCAGCAGCCCTCCTACAGGGGCCCCTGAAGCTTTCTTT
clone size: NA; D gene: TRBD2; V gene: TRBV11-1; J gene: TRBJ2-7; CDR3 protein: CASSLDGARGTYEQYF; CDR3 DNA: TGTGCCAGCAGCTTAGATGGGGCGCGGGGGACCTACGAGCAGTACTTC
clone size: NA; D gene: NA; V gene: TRBV19; J gene: TRBJ2-1; CDR3 protein: CATQQPGWRDNEQFF; CDR3 DNA: TGTGCCACTCAACAACCGGGTTGGCGTGACAATGAGCAGTTCTTC
clone size: NA; D gene: NA; V gene: TRBV13; J gene: TRBJ2-7; CDR3 protein: CASSLGDKSYEQYF; CDR3 DNA: TGTGCCAGCAGCTTAGGCGACAAGTCCTACGAGCAGTACTTC
clone size: NA; D gene: NA; V gene: TRBV9; J gene: TRBJ2-1; CDR3 protein: CASSVGVGGTASYNEQFF; CDR3 DNA: TGTGCCAGCAGCGTAGGAGTAGGGGGGACAGCCTCCTACAATGAGCAGTTCTTC
clone size: once; D gene: TRBD2; V gene: TRBV9; J gene: TRBJ2-1; CDR3 protein: CASSYSGPWGDEQFF; CDR3 DNA: TGTGCCAGCAGCTATAGCGGGCCCTGGGGGGATGAGCAGTTCTTC
clone size: NA; D gene: NA; V gene: TRBV11-2; J gene: TRBJ2-2; CDR3 protein: CASSLELANTGELFF; CDR3 DNA: TGTGCCAGCAGCTTAGAGTTAGCCAACACCGGGGAGCTGTTTTTT
clone size: NA; D gene: TRBD2; V gene: TRBV7-6; J gene: TRBJ2-3; CDR3 protein: CASSLLAGVDTQYF; CDR3 DNA: TGTGCCAGCAGCTTACTGGCGGGGGTAGATACGCAGTATTTT
clone size: NA; D gene: NA; V gene: TRBV2; J gene: TRBJ1-1; CDR3 protein: CASSATGGVNTEAFF; CDR3 DNA: TGTGCCAGCAGTGCTACCGGGGGAGTGAACACTGAAGCTTTCTTT
clone size: NA; D gene: NA; V gene: TRBV27; J gene: TRBJ1-1; CDR3 protein: CASSLSYTTGAFF; CDR3 DNA: TGTGCCAGCAGTTTATCTTACACGACGGGAGCTTTCTTT
clone size: NA; D gene: TRBD1; V gene: TRBV6-1; J gene: TRBJ1-5; CDR3 protein: CASSEAQGAVGNQPQHF; CDR3 DNA: TGTGCCAGCAGTGAAGCACAGGGGGCGGTGGGCAATCAGCCCCAGCATTTT
clone size: NA; D gene: TRBD1; V gene: TRBV28; J gene: TRBJ2-7; CDR3 protein: CASRTPTGVRDEQYF; CDR3 DNA: TGTGCCAGCAGAACTCCGACAGGGGTCAGGGACGAGCAGTACTTC
clone size: NA; D gene: NA; V gene: TRBV5-4; J gene: TRBJ1-2; CDR3 protein: CASSPQIALQLNGYTF; CDR3 DNA: TGTGCCAGCAGCCCCCAAATAGCCTTACAACTCAATGGCTACACCTTC
clone size: NA; D gene: NA; V gene: TRBV13; J gene: TRBJ1-1; CDR3 protein: CASSLVSNTEAFF; CDR3 DNA: TGTGCCAGCAGCTTAGTGAGCAACACTGAAGCTTTCTTT
clone size: NA; D gene: NA; V gene: TRBV27; J gene: TRBJ1-2; CDR3 protein: CASSFYSNYGYTF; CDR3 DNA: TGTGCCAGCAGTTTTTATTCTAACTATGGCTACACCTTC
clone size: NA; D gene: NA; V gene: TRBV2; J gene: TRBJ2-7; CDR3 protein: CASGSTDSYEQYF; CDR3 DNA: TGTGCCAGCGGGTCGACAGACTCCTACGAGCAGTACTTC
clone size: NA; D gene: TRBD1; V gene: TRBV19; J gene: TRBJ2-7; CDR3 protein: CASSIQDRGFYEQYF; CDR3 DNA: TGTGCCAGTAGTATTCAGGACAGGGGATTTTACGAGCAGTACTTC